One and the same sample provided the 8 T cell receptor beta chains below, sequenced in a study of beta chain features in type 1 diabetes. Every isolated RNA sample was fully reverse transcribed, so sequencing captured expressed TCRB transcripts. The data were produced by immunoSEQ multiplex PCR, yet TCRdb's version contains in-frame clones alone and is incomplete. The sample has around 500,000 clones; roughly an eighth are singletons. The sequenced sample was naive CD4+ T cells from blood. Receptors originate from a young woman in good health.

This chain connects TRBV14 to TRBJ2-3, with D possibly TRBD2 on 5 matching bases. CDR3 size: 14 residues. CDR1 and CDR2 from the germline V gene are SGHDN and FVKESK. The V and J ends lost 0 bases and 6 bases respectively, with 10 bases between them. CDR3 in amino acids: CASSQDGGYDTQYF. The CDR3 DNA sequence: TGTGCCAGCAGCCAAGATGGAGGTTACGATACGCAGTATTTT.

This clone has just a few counts. This rearrangement joins TRBV7-2 to TRBJ2-7; a weak D match, TRBD2 (5 bases). Germline CDR1 SGHTA, CDR2 FQGNSA. This CDR3 has 14 residues. V dropped 3 bases and J dropped 1 base, with 10 bases sitting between them. The CDR3 DNA is TGTGCCAGCAGCTTGATGGAGGCGTCCTACGAGCAGTACGTC. Encoded protein: CASSLMEASYEQYV.

This clone was detected only a few times. The chain uses TRBV7-2 and TRBJ2-3, with TRBD2 matching 8 bases. V lost 4 bases, J lost 0 bases, and 3 bases stayed unmatched. The CDR3 has 15 amino acids. CDR1 SGHTA and CDR2 FQGNSA come from the germline V gene. The CDR3 sequence is CASSYSGTSTDTQYF. CDR3 bases: TGTGCCAGCAGCTATAGCGGGACTAGCACAGATACGCAGTATTTT. Variable domain in full (rest from reference TRBV7-2 and TRBJ2-3): GAGVSQSPSNKVTEKGKDVELRCDPISGHTALYWYRQSLGQGLEFLIYFQGNSAPDKSGLPSDRFSAERTGGSVSTLTIQRTQQEDSAVYLCASSYSGTSTDTQYFGPGTRLTVL.

This clone has only a few counts. The CDR3 region has the DNA TGTGCCAGCTCACTGGGACAGGGGGCCCCCTACGAGCAGTACTTC. Translating gives CASSLGQGAPYEQYF. The chain carries TRBV18 and TRBJ2-7; 12 nucleotides line up with TRBD1. Germline V gives CDR1 KGHSH, CDR2 LQKENI. V shed 4 bases and J 2 bases; nucleotides not matched to a gene: 3. The CDR3 has 15 residues.

This chain connects TRBV7-2 to TRBJ2-3; D remains unclear. This CDR3 contains 14 residues. V was trimmed by 3 bases and J by 3 bases, leaving 10 bases between them. The germline V gene has CDR1 SGHTA and CDR2 FQGNSA. The CDR3 loop is CASSLWVRTDTQYF. The CDR3 DNA follows: TGTGCCAGCAGCTTGTGGGTCCGAACAGATACGCAGTATTTT.

There are a few counts of this clone. This chain uses TRBV25-1 with TRBJ1-6, with 9 bases lining up with TRBD1. Trimming took 7 bases from V and 10 from J; bases not matched to a gene: 8. Germline V gene lookup returns CDR1 MGHDK and CDR2 SYGVNS. The CDR3 loop spans 14 amino acids. CDR3 nucleotide sequence: TGTGCCAGCACAAGGACAGGGGTCGCGTCACCCCTCCACTTT. Residues: CASTRTGVASPLHF.

This clone was recorded a few times. This chain links TRBV7-9 with TRBJ1-2; D remains ambiguous. The CDR3 runs 13 residues. V lost 3 bases and J 4 bases, leaving 9 bases between the germline ends. Germline assignment: CDR1 SEHNR and CDR2 FQNEAQ (reference sequence). CDR3 sequence: CASSFSQIYGYTF. In nucleotides, the CDR3 is TGTGCCAGCAGCTTTAGCCAGATCTATGGCTACACCTTC.

The V gene is TRBV7-9, the J gene TRBJ1-5; 8 bases map to TRBD1. With V trimmed by 6 bases and J by 2 bases, 3 bases remained unmatched. Germline CDR1 SEHNR, CDR2 FQNEAQ (reference sequence). This CDR3 region has 14 residues. DNA of the CDR3: TGTGCCAGCAGGGCGACAGGGGGCAATCAGCCCCAGCATTTT. Its translation: CASRATGGNQPQHF.